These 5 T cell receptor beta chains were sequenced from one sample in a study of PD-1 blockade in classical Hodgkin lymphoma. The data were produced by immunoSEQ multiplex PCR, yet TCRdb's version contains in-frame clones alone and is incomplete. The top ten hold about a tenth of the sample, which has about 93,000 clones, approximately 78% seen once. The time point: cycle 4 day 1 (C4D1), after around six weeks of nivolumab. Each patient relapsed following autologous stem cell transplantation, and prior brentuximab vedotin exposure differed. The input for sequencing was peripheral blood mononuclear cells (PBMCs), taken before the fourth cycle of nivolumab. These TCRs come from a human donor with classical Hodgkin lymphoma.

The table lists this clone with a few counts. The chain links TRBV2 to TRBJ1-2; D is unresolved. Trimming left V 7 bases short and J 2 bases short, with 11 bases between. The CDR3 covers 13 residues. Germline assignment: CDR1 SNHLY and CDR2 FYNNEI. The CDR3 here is CASIRRPNYGYTF. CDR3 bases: TGTGCCAGCATAAGGAGGCCCAACTATGGCTACACCTTC. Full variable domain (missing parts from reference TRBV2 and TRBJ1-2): EPEVTQTPSHQVTQMGQEVILRCVPISNHLYFYWYRQILGQKVEFLVSFYNNEISEKSEIFDDQFSVERPDGSNFTLKIRSTKLEDSAMYFCASIRRPNYGYTFGSGTRLTVV.

The CDR3, as DNA: TGTGCCAGCAGTAAGCGGCGGGGAACAGATACGCAGTATTTT. Its protein product is CASSKRRGTDTQYF. The rearrangement joins TRBV28 to TRBJ2-3; possibly TRBD2 for D (6 bases). Trimming cost V 5 bases and J 3 bases, with 12 bases left between them. The length of the CDR3 is 14 residues. Germline-derived CDR1 and CDR2 are MDHEN and SYDVKM.

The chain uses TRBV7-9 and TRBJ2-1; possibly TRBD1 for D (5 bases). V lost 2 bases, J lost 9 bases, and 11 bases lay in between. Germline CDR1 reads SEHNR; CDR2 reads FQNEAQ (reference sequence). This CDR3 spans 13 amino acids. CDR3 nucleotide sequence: TGTGCCAGCAGCTTATCAGGGATGGGTGAGCAGTTCTTC. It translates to CASSLSGMGEQFF.

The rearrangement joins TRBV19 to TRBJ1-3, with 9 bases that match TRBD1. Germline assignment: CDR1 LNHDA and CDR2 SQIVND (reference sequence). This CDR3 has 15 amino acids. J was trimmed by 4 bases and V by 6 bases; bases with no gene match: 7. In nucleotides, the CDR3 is TGTGCCAGTAGAAGGGACAGGGTACCGGGAAACACCATATATTTT. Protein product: CASRRDRVPGNTIYF.

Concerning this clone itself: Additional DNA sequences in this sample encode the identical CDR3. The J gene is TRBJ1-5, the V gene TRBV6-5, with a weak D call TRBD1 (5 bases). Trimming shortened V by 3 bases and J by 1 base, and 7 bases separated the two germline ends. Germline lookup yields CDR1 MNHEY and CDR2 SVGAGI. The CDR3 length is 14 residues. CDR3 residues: CASSYGGSNQPQHF. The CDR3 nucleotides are TGTGCCAGCAGTTATGGGGGAAGCAATCAGCCCCAGCATTTT.